What follows are 26 T cell receptor beta chains derived from one specimen sequenced in a study of shared clonotypes between healthy human individuals. Selected positively for CCR7 and CD45RO-negative, naive CD8 cells excluded terminally differentiated effector memory CD45RA+ cells. Profiled with immunoSEQ multiplex PCR; TCRdb holds only in-frame clones, not every one. The sample yields nearly 2 million clones, about 95% seen once. The sequencing sample was made of naive CD8+ T cells sorted from blood. Receptors were obtained from a man younger than 30 in good health.

Remarks on this clone: Distinct nucleotide sequences in the sample also encode this CDR3. This chain uses TRBV30 with TRBJ1-1, with TRBD1 as a possible D gene (5 bases). Deletions cut 2 bases from V and 0 bases from J, with 7 bases between. Germline assignment: CDR1 GTSNPN and CDR2 SVGIG (reference sequence). The CDR3 length is 13 residues. The CDR3 nucleotides read TGTGCCTGGAGTCAGGGAATGAACACTGAAGCTTTCTTT. As protein: CAWSQGMNTEAFF.

A single count supports this clone. The rearrangement links TRBV11-3 to TRBJ2-1; 12 positions match TRBD2. This CDR3 has 15 residues. With 5 bases clipped from V and 4 bases from J, the junction kept 3 bases outside the gene matches. Germline lookup yields CDR1 SGHNT and CDR2 YENEEA. CDR3 sequence reads: CASSPGLAGYNEQFF. CDR3 DNA: TGTGCCAGCAGCCCGGGACTAGCGGGTTACAATGAGCAGTTCTTC.

Comments on this clone: Other DNA sequences of this sample code for an identical CDR3. This chain links TRBV12-5 with TRBJ1-1; no clear D. The CDR3 covers 12 residues. V was pared by 1 base and J by 5 bases, with 5 bases between. Germline V gene data show CDR1 as LGHNT and CDR2 as FRNRAP. CDR3 bases: TGTGCTAGTGGTTTGGGGAATACTGAAGCTTTCTTT. It specifies CASGLGNTEAFF.

V gene TRBV4-2 combines with J gene TRBJ2-1; D could derive from TRBD1 or TRBD2 (5 bases each). Trimming stripped 5 bases from V and 7 bases from J, with 12 bases between. Germline CDR1 LGHNA, CDR2 YNFKEQ. The CDR3 is made up of 13 amino acids. The CDR3 reads CASSGTAMNEQFF. Written as DNA, the CDR3 is TGTGCCAGCAGCGGGACGGCGATGAATGAGCAGTTCTTC.

This rearrangement joins TRBV9 to TRBJ2-7, with 9 bases matching TRBD2. The germline V gene has CDR1 SGDLS and CDR2 YYNGEE. This CDR3 contains 16 residues. J was trimmed by 2 bases and V by 2 bases; bases with no gene match: 8. The CDR3 DNA is TGTGCCAGCAGCGTTATTCTCCGCGGGGGGGCCTACGAGCAGTACTTC. Its protein is CASSVILRGGAYEQYF.

As for this clone: Other DNA variants within this sample encode the same CDR3. The V call is TRBV7-9, the J call TRBJ2-1, with D possibly matching TRBD2 (5 bases). V dropped 0 bases and J dropped 7 bases, with 7 bases sitting between them. Germline CDR1 reads SEHNR; CDR2 reads FQNEAQ (reference sequence). The CDR3 runs 13 residues. The CDR3 sequence: CASSLALGNEQFF. The DNA of the CDR3 is TGTGCCAGCAGCTTAGCACTAGGGAATGAGCAGTTCTTC. The full variable domain, completed using reference TRBV7-9 and TRBJ2-1, is DTGVSQNPRHKITKRGQNVTFRCDPISEHNRLYWYRQTLGQGPEFLTYFQNEAQLEKSRLLSDRFSAERPKGSFSTLEIQRTEQGDSAMYLCASSLALGNEQFFGPGTRLTVL.

The J gene is TRBJ2-1, the V gene TRBV9; D is ambiguous. The germline gives CDR1 SGDLS, CDR2 YYNGEE. With 4 bases removed from V and 3 bases from J, the gap between germline ends came to 11 bases. The CDR3 length is 14 residues. CDR3 region: CASSPYHGYNEQFF. In DNA, the CDR3 is TGTGCCAGCAGCCCCTATCACGGCTACAATGAGCAGTTCTTC. Supplemented by reference TRBV9 and TRBJ2-1, the full variable domain reads DSGVTQTPKHLITATGQRVTLRCSPRSGDLSVYWYQQSLDQGLQFLIQYYNGEERAKGNILERFSAQQFPDLHSELNLSSLELGDSALYFCASSPYHGYNEQFFGPGTRLTVL.

This CDR3 is CASSSTGGNYGYTF. DNA of the CDR3: TGTGCCAGCAGTTCGACAGGGGGCAACTATGGCTACACCTTC. The genes are TRBV6-5 and TRBJ1-2, with 10 bases aligning to TRBD1. CDR3 length: 14 amino acids. V dropped 4 bases and J dropped 2; count of bases not matched to a gene: 1. Looked up from germline, CDR1 is MNHEY and CDR2 is SVGAGI.

This chain connects TRBV5-1 to TRBJ2-1; TRBD2 matches at 13 bases. Germline trimming cut 4 bases from V and 10 bases from J; bases unmatched to any gene: 14. The CDR3 is made up of 17 amino acids. The germline CDR1 and CDR2 sequences are SGHRS and YFSETQ. CDR3 nucleotides: TGCGCCAGCAGCCCCGGACTAGCGGGGGCCTCCTTTCGAGAGCAGTTCTTC. It codes for CASSPGLAGASFREQFF. Full variable domain (remainder filled in from reference TRBV5-1 and TRBJ2-1): KAGVTQTPRYLIKTRGQQVTLSCSPISGHRSVSWYQQTPGQGLQFLFEYFSETQRNKGNFPGRFSGRQFSNSRSEMNVSTLELGDSALYLCASSPGLAGASFREQFFGPGTRLTVL.

This chain uses TRBV14 with TRBJ1-1, with D tentatively TRBD1 (5 bases). The V end lost 1 base, the J end lost 6 bases, and 12 bases lay between the germline ends. CDR3 length: 14 amino acids. CDR1 and CDR2 (germline): SGHDN, FVKESK. The CDR3: CASSQGAGGSEAFF. CDR3 sequence (DNA): TGTGCCAGCAGCCAAGGGGCGGGGGGATCTGAAGCTTTCTTT.

The chain carries TRBV7-9 and TRBJ1-1, with 8 bases fitting TRBD1. This CDR3 has 15 residues. Unmatched junction bases numbered 5, after V lost 1 base and J lost 4 bases. The germline gives CDR1 SEHNR, CDR2 FQNEAQ (reference sequence). The CDR3 here is CASSLGSGGITEAFF. CDR3 coding DNA: TGTGCCAGCAGCTTAGGGTCAGGGGGCATCACTGAAGCTTTCTTT.

The chain employs TRBV5-4 and TRBJ1-1; D remains ambiguous. V lost 4 bases and J lost 1, with 8 bases in between. There are 13 residues in the CDR3. Per germline, CDR1 SGHNT and CDR2 YYREEE (reference sequence). CDR3 in amino acids: CASSPTANTEAFF. The CDR3 bases are TGTGCCAGCAGCCCCACTGCGAACACTGAAGCTTTCTTT.

The chain links TRBV7-8 to TRBJ2-2, with 9 nucleotides matching TRBD2. Unmatched junction bases numbered 9, after V lost 1 base and J lost 6 bases. The CDR3 is made up of 17 amino acids. The germline gives CDR1 SGHVS, CDR2 FQNEAQ. CDR3: CASSLEIRTSDPGELFF. In DNA form, the CDR3 reads TGTGCCAGCAGCTTAGAGATTAGGACTAGCGATCCCGGGGAGCTGTTTTTT. Full variable domain (missing parts from reference TRBV7-8 and TRBJ2-2): GAGVSQSPRYKVAKRGQDVALRCDPISGHVSLFWYQQALGQGPEFLTYFQNEAQLDKSGLPSDRFFAERPEGSVSTLKIQRTQQEDSAVYLCASSLEIRTSDPGELFFGEGSRLTVL.

The chain joins TRBV7-9 to TRBJ2-1; D gene unclear. V gave up 8 bases and J gave up 8 bases, with 16 bases separating them. The CDR3 runs 13 residues. The germline CDR1 and CDR2 sequences are SEHNR and FQNEAQ (reference sequence). CDR3 in amino acids: CASGSLVVYEQFF. The CDR3 nucleotides are TGTGCCAGCGGATCCCTGGTCGTATATGAGCAGTTCTTC.

This clone was seen just once. The chain couples TRBV10-3 to TRBJ2-3; the D gene is possibly TRBD1 (6 bases). V was pared by 7 bases and J by 0 bases, with 14 bases between. This CDR3 has 15 amino acids. Germline V gives CDR1 ENHRY, CDR2 SYGVKD. The CDR3 sequence: CAIIRDNSSTDTQYF. The CDR3 region has the DNA TGTGCCATCATCCGGGACAACTCTAGCACAGATACGCAGTATTTT.

The chain couples TRBV4-3 to TRBJ1-5; D possibly corresponds to TRBD1 (6 bases). The CDR3 has 15 amino acids. From germline, CDR1 is LGHNA and CDR2 YSLEER. V dropped 0 bases and J dropped 7 bases, with 13 bases sitting between them. The CDR3 nucleotides read TGCGCCAGCAGCCAAGAAAGGTGGGGGCGACAGCCCCAGCATTTT. Translating gives CASSQERWGRQPQHF.

As concerns this clone: Additional DNA sequences in this sample encode the identical CDR3. The rearrangement uses TRBV6-5 and TRBJ2-3; possible D gene TRBD2, 7 bases. CDR3 length equals 15 residues. The germline gives CDR1 MNHEY, CDR2 SVGAGI. V lost 1 base and J 3 bases, leaving 11 bases between the germline ends. CDR3 in amino acids: CASSYLGGGTDTQYF. The CDR3 region has the DNA TGTGCCAGCAGTTACTTAGGGGGAGGGACAGATACGCAGTATTTT.

J is TRBJ2-1 and V is TRBV2; 7 bases fit TRBD2. J gave up 2 bases and V 6 bases, and 4 bases lay outside the gene matches. CDR1 is SNHLY, CDR2 FYNNEI, per germline. CDR3 size: 14 residues. CDR3 region: CASSHGTTYNEQFF. DNA of the CDR3: TGTGCCAGCAGCCACGGGACTACCTACAATGAGCAGTTCTTC.

This chain links TRBV28 with TRBJ2-3; D is perhaps TRBD2 (5 bases). Germline-derived CDR1 and CDR2 are MDHEN and SYDVKM. V lost 7 bases and J 4 bases, leaving 12 bases between the germline ends. This CDR3 spans 13 amino acids. The CDR3 reads CASTLGGSDTQYF. The CDR3 bases are TGTGCCAGCACCCTCGGAGGATCAGATACGCAGTATTTT.

The V and J genes are TRBV27 and TRBJ1-1, with D maybe TRBD1 (5 bases). Per germline, CDR1 MNHEY and CDR2 SMNVEV (reference sequence). This CDR3 is 15 amino acids long. Trimming shortened V by 2 bases and J by 4 bases, and 14 bases separated the two germline ends. For the CDR3, the DNA is TGTGCCAGCAGTTTAGTCGAGGGGTTAGGCACTGAAGCTTTCTTT. As protein: CASSLVEGLGTEAFF.

V is TRBV4-3 and J is TRBJ2-7; D ambiguous. Trimming pared 0 bases from V and 1 base from J, leaving 7 bases between. The CDR3 is 14 amino acids. The germline V gene encodes CDR1 LGHNA and CDR2 YSLEER. CDR3 in DNA: TGCGCCAGCAGCCAAGAAACGTTTTCCTACGAGCAGTACTTC. Encoded protein: CASSQETFSYEQYF.

This clone was detected once. The gene calls are TRBV6-5 and TRBJ1-5; D uncertain. The V gene lost 0 bases and the J gene lost 1 base, with 4 bases spanning the gap. This CDR3 has 14 amino acids. The germline V gene has CDR1 MNHEY and CDR2 SVGAGI. CDR3 amino acids: CASSYSSSNQPQHF. The DNA for the CDR3 is TGTGCCAGCAGTTACTCTAGCAGCAATCAGCCCCAGCATTTT.

The chain uses TRBV14 and TRBJ2-7; tentatively, D is TRBD1 (5 bases). The germline V gene encodes CDR1 SGHDN and CDR2 FVKESK. This CDR3 has 16 residues. V lost 4 bases, J lost 0 bases, and 16 bases lay in between. CDR3: CASSPVAGWPSYEQYF. CDR3 sequence (DNA): TGTGCCAGCAGCCCCGTGGCAGGGTGGCCCTCCTACGAGCAGTACTTC.

The rearrangement uses TRBV5-1 and TRBJ2-7; 7 positions match TRBD2. The CDR3 is 9 amino acids. CDR1 and CDR2 (germline): SGHRS, YFSETQ. J lost 13 bases, V lost 7 bases, and 5 bases had no gene match. The CDR3 DNA follows: TGCGCCAGCGGGGAGGGCCCCTACTTC. Amino acids: CASGEGPYF.

This rearrangement joins TRBV28 to TRBJ1-2; TRBD1 matches at 10 bases. V lost 5 bases, J lost 8 bases, and 8 bases stayed unmatched. Germline CDR1 is MDHEN and CDR2 is SYDVKM. CDR3 length equals 14 residues. In nucleotides, the CDR3 is TGTGCCAGCAGTACCTCCGGGACAGGGGTAGGCTACACCTTC. Translation: CASSTSGTGVGYTF.

This chain links TRBV19 with TRBJ2-3; D remains ambiguous. The V gene lost 3 bases and the J gene lost 2 bases, with 9 bases spanning the gap. CDR1 is LNHDA and CDR2 is SQIVND in the germline V gene (reference sequence). This CDR3 is built from 14 residues. The CDR3 DNA is TGTGCCAGTAGTATTATGGCGGCCACAGATACGCAGTATTTT. Its translation is CASSIMAATDTQYF.